The 3 T cell receptor beta chains given below trace back to one sample, sequenced in a study of human T cells and chemical hapten exposure. Stated time point: patch test 3, about 24 weeks after DPC sensitization. Stated treatment: therapeutic diphenylcyclopropenone sensitization with weekly scalp DPC. TCRdb passed the RACE reads through MiXCR, listing each CDR3 protein once. The repertoire holds roughly 69,000 distinct CDR3 sequences, with more than 9.5% as singletons. The source was whole blood, collected in connection with sensitization to the hapten diphenylcyclopropenone (DPC). These receptor sequences come from a woman in her twenties or thirties with alopecia areata. Some clones in this sample may be carry-over from other donors' samples.

The chain links TRBV18 to TRBJ1-1; D perhaps matches TRBD1 (5 bases). The germline V gene has CDR1 KGHSH and CDR2 LQKENI. The CDR3 covers 13 residues. Trimming removed 7 bases from V and 1 base from J, with 10 bases in between. CDR3 sequence: CASYSGRNTEAFF. CDR3 DNA sequence: TGTGCCAGCTATTCAGGGAGGAACACTGAAGCTTTCTTT.

This clonotype has a handful of counts. CDR3 sequence: CASSRTSDSYEQYF. The CDR3, as DNA: TGTGCCAGCAGTCGGACTAGCGACTCCTACGAGCAGTACTTC. The chain links TRBV5-6 to TRBJ2-7; 9 bases are a match to TRBD2. The V gene end was trimmed by 5 bases and the J gene end by 0 bases; junction bases not matched to a gene: 3. CDR1 is SGHDT and CDR2 is YYEEEE in the germline V gene. The CDR3 totals 14 residues.

V and J are TRBV5-6 and TRBJ2-7; D remains ambiguous. Germline CDR1 reads SGHDT; CDR2 reads YYEEEE. V gave up 2 bases and J gave up 4 bases, with 19 bases separating them. The CDR3 is 16 residues long. Written as DNA, the CDR3 is TGTGCCAGCAGCTTCAACTCCGGGCCGAAGCCGTACGAGCAGTACTTC. This encodes CASSFNSGPKPYEQYF.